The rows below give T cell receptor beta chains drawn from one sample of a study of blood T cell repertoires in COVID-19. Libraries were prepared by immunoSEQ multiplex PCR; TCRdb keeps only in-frame clonotypes and omits some of them. The sample shows about 280,000 clones, approximately 85% of them seen only once. Sequences were obtained from peripheral blood. The receptors originated from a woman between 65 and 79 years old with acute or convalescent COVID-19. Each CDR3 is given with its conserved first and last residue. The D gene is left open where the match is weak. Not every row has a clone size; where given, it reads once, few, many or a size class.

clone size: NA
D gene: NA
V gene: TRBV7-8
J gene: TRBJ2-1
CDR3 DNA: TGTGCCAGCAGCTTAGGGGCGGCGGGGGCCCACAATGAGCAGTTCTTC
CDR3 protein: CASSLGAAGAHNEQFF

clone size: NA
D gene: NA
V gene: TRBV6-2/TRBV6-3
J gene: TRBJ2-7
CDR3 DNA: TGTGCCAGCAGTTACCCCGCCTACGAGCAGTACTTC
CDR3 protein: CASSYPAYEQYF

clone size: NA
D gene: NA
V gene: TRBV11-2
J gene: TRBJ1-1
CDR3 DNA: TGTGCCAGCAGCTTACCCGGGGGTATGGATGCTTTCTTT
CDR3 protein: CASSLPGGMDAFF

clone size: NA
D gene: TRBD2
V gene: TRBV11-2
J gene: TRBJ2-1
CDR3 DNA: TGTGCCAGCAGCTCGGTCGGCAGGGTCGGCGGGGGCTACAATGAGCAGTTCTTC
CDR3 protein: CASSSVGRVGGGYNEQFF

clone size: once
D gene: TRBD1
V gene: TRBV7-2
J gene: TRBJ2-1
CDR3 DNA: TGTGCCAGCAGCCTTGGTCGGGACAGGGGGCGAGGTGAGCAGTTCTTC
CDR3 protein: CASSLGRDRGRGEQFF

clone size: NA
D gene: NA
V gene: TRBV18
J gene: TRBJ2-5
CDR3 DNA: TGTGCCAGCTCACCAGTTGCAGGGATCGAGACCCAGTACTTC
CDR3 protein: CASSPVAGIETQYF

clone size: few
D gene: TRBD1
V gene: TRBV2
J gene: TRBJ1-2
CDR3 DNA: TGTGCCAGCAGTGAAGAGCAGGGGGCCAACACCTTC
CDR3 protein: CASSEEQGANTF

clone size: NA
D gene: NA
V gene: TRBV6-5
J gene: TRBJ1-3
CDR3 DNA: TGTGCCAGCAGTTGGCGGGGTTCAGGCAACACCATATATTTT
CDR3 protein: CASSWRGSGNTIYF

clone size: NA
D gene: NA
V gene: TRBV3-1/TRBV3-2
J gene: TRBJ2-5
CDR3 DNA: TGTGCCAGCAGCCTCGGGAGTTATGGAGAGACCCAGTACTTC
CDR3 protein: CASSLGSYGETQYF

clone size: few
D gene: TRBD1
V gene: TRBV7-8
J gene: TRBJ2-1
CDR3 DNA: TGTGCCAGCAGCTTACGAGACAGGGGGTACAATGAGCAGTTCTTC
CDR3 protein: CASSLRDRGYNEQFF

clone size: NA
D gene: TRBD1
V gene: TRBV5-1
J gene: TRBJ1-5
CDR3 DNA: TGCGCCAGCAGCTTGGTTCCCAGGGGGGCAAATCAGCCCCAGCATTTT
CDR3 protein: CASSLVPRGANQPQHF

clone size: NA
D gene: NA
V gene: TRBV10-2
J gene: TRBJ1-1
CDR3 DNA: TGCGCCAGCAGTGAGTTTCCCGACACTGAAGCTTTCTTT
CDR3 protein: CASSEFPDTEAFF

clone size: once
D gene: TRBD1
V gene: TRBV5-8
J gene: TRBJ1-4
CDR3 DNA: TGTGCCAGCGGGACAGGGGTTCATGAAAAACTGTTTTTT
CDR3 protein: CASGTGVHEKLFF

clone size: NA
D gene: NA
V gene: TRBV7-2
J gene: TRBJ2-3
CDR3 DNA: TGTGCCAGCAGCTTAAGGGGGTACGATACGCAGTATTTT
CDR3 protein: CASSLRGYDTQYF

clone size: NA
D gene: TRBD2
V gene: TRBV27
J gene: TRBJ2-7
CDR3 DNA: TGTGCCAGCAGTTTGGCTAGCGGGGCCACCTACGAGCAGTACTTC
CDR3 protein: CASSLASGATYEQYF

clone size: once
D gene: NA
V gene: TRBV6-5
J gene: TRBJ1-5
CDR3 DNA: TGTGCCAGCAGTTGGGGGCTTAACAATCAGCCCCAGCATTTT
CDR3 protein: CASSWGLNNQPQHF

clone size: NA
D gene: NA
V gene: TRBV21-1
J gene: TRBJ1-5
CDR3 DNA: TGTGCCAGCGCCAGGGATCAGCCCCAGCATTTT
CDR3 protein: CASARDQPQHF

clone size: NA
D gene: TRBD1
V gene: TRBV2
J gene: TRBJ1-1
CDR3 DNA: TGTGCCAGCAGTGGACAGGGGGTGAGCCAAGCTTTCTTT
CDR3 protein: CASSGQGVSQAFF

clone size: NA
D gene: TRBD1
V gene: TRBV12-3/TRBV12-4
J gene: TRBJ2-7
CDR3 DNA: TGTGCCAGCAGTCCAGGGGGCGAGGGGCTTCACTTC
CDR3 protein: CASSPGGEGLHF

clone size: NA
D gene: TRBD2
V gene: TRBV20-1
J gene: TRBJ2-1
CDR3 DNA: TGCAGTGCGACTAGCGGGAACGGGCAGTTCTTC
CDR3 protein: CSATSGNGQFF

clone size: NA
D gene: TRBD1
V gene: TRBV18
J gene: TRBJ2-5
CDR3 DNA: TGTGCCAGCTCCCGGGACAGCAAAGAGACCCAGTACTTC
CDR3 protein: CASSRDSKETQYF

clone size: NA
D gene: NA
V gene: TRBV2
J gene: TRBJ2-2
CDR3 DNA: TGTGCCAGCAGTGATTCGGGGACCGGGGAGCTGTTTTTT
CDR3 protein: CASSDSGTGELFF

clone size: NA
D gene: TRBD1
V gene: TRBV7-2
J gene: TRBJ1-2
CDR3 DNA: TGTGCCAGCAGCTTGTCAGGGGGCGCGGGTTATGGCTACACCTTC
CDR3 protein: CASSLSGGAGYGYTF

clone size: NA
D gene: NA
V gene: TRBV24-1
J gene: TRBJ2-1
CDR3 DNA: TGTGCCACCAGTGATTCCTACTCGGACAGTTACAATGAGCAGTTCTTC
CDR3 protein: CATSDSYSDSYNEQFF

clone size: NA
D gene: TRBD1
V gene: TRBV28
J gene: TRBJ2-7
CDR3 DNA: TGTGCCAGCAGTACTCAGGGGGCGCAGGGATCTTACGAGCAGTACTTC
CDR3 protein: CASSTQGAQGSYEQYF

clone size: NA
D gene: NA
V gene: TRBV11-2
J gene: TRBJ2-2
CDR3 DNA: TGTGCCAGCACCCTGACCGGGGAGCTGTTTTTT
CDR3 protein: CASTLTGELFF

clone size: NA
D gene: NA
V gene: TRBV24-1
J gene: TRBJ2-2
CDR3 DNA: TGTGCCACCAGGGGCACCTCGAACACCGGGGAGCTGTTTTTT
CDR3 protein: CATRGTSNTGELFF

clone size: NA
D gene: NA
V gene: TRBV5-1
J gene: TRBJ1-1
CDR3 DNA: TGCGCCAGCAGAAGGGGCGGAAACACTGAAGCTTTCTTT
CDR3 protein: CASRRGGNTEAFF

clone size: once
D gene: NA
V gene: TRBV2
J gene: TRBJ1-1
CDR3 DNA: TGTGCCAGCACCCTCAGACAGATGAACACTGAAGCTTTCTTT
CDR3 protein: CASTLRQMNTEAFF

clone size: few
D gene: TRBD1
V gene: TRBV11-2
J gene: TRBJ1-1
CDR3 DNA: TGTGCCAGCAGCTTCCGGACAGGGCCGAACACTGAAGCTTTCTTT
CDR3 protein: CASSFRTGPNTEAFF

clone size: NA
D gene: NA
V gene: TRBV4-1
J gene: TRBJ1-3
CDR3 DNA: TGCGCCAGCAGCCACGCCGACAGCCGCCGCGACACCATATATTTT
CDR3 protein: CASSHADSRRDTIYF

clone size: NA
D gene: NA
V gene: TRBV5-1
J gene: TRBJ2-1
CDR3 DNA: TGCGCCAGCAGCTTGGCCGGGGAAAGCTCCTACAATGAGCAGTTCTTC
CDR3 protein: CASSLAGESSYNEQFF

clone size: NA
D gene: NA
V gene: TRBV6-5
J gene: TRBJ1-1
CDR3 DNA: TGTGCCAGCAGTAATAACAGAGGGGCTTTCTTT
CDR3 protein: CASSNNRGAFF

clone size: NA
D gene: TRBD1
V gene: TRBV5-8
J gene: TRBJ1-5
CDR3 DNA: TGTGCCAGCAGCTTGGGGGTGGGACAGGAAGGTAACCGCTATCAGCCCCAGCATTTT
CDR3 protein: CASSLGVGQEGNRYQPQHF

clone size: NA
D gene: NA
V gene: TRBV18
J gene: TRBJ2-7
CDR3 DNA: TGTGCCAGCTCACCACCGAGTGCCTACGAGCAGTACTTC
CDR3 protein: CASSPPSAYEQYF

clone size: NA
D gene: TRBD1
V gene: TRBV6-5
J gene: TRBJ1-2
CDR3 DNA: TGTGCCAGCAGTTCCATGGTAGGACAGGTTTATGGCTACACCTTC
CDR3 protein: CASSSMVGQVYGYTF

clone size: NA
D gene: NA
V gene: TRBV9
J gene: TRBJ2-2
CDR3 DNA: TGTGCCAGCAGCTTAGATGGGCAGGGCACCGGGGAGCTGTTTTTT
CDR3 protein: CASSLDGQGTGELFF

clone size: few
D gene: NA
V gene: TRBV29-1
J gene: TRBJ2-7
CDR3 DNA: TGCAGCGTTGAAGTCCGGAGGGGGGGCATTGACGAGCAGTACTTC
CDR3 protein: CSVEVRRGGIDEQYF

clone size: once
D gene: NA
V gene: TRBV6-1
J gene: TRBJ1-6
CDR3 DNA: TGTGCCAGCAGCCTCAGGGAAAGTAATTCACCCCTCCACTTT
CDR3 protein: CASSLRESNSPLHF

clone size: NA
D gene: TRBD2
V gene: TRBV5-1
J gene: TRBJ2-3
CDR3 DNA: TGCGCCAGCAGCTTGTCCACCAGGACTAGCGGGGACGGGAATACGCAGTATTTT
CDR3 protein: CASSLSTRTSGDGNTQYF

clone size: NA
D gene: TRBD2
V gene: TRBV11-2
J gene: TRBJ2-7
CDR3 DNA: TGTGCCAGCAGCCGGACCCAAGCGGGGGGCAACGAGCAGTACTTC
CDR3 protein: CASSRTQAGGNEQYF

clone size: NA
D gene: NA
V gene: TRBV9
J gene: TRBJ1-1
CDR3 DNA: TGTGCCAGCAGCACGTACTTGAACACTGAAGCTTTCTTT
CDR3 protein: CASSTYLNTEAFF

clone size: few
D gene: TRBD1
V gene: TRBV4-1
J gene: TRBJ1-5
CDR3 DNA: TGCGCCAGCAGCCAATACCCGGGACAGGGCAATCAGCCCCAGCATTTT
CDR3 protein: CASSQYPGQGNQPQHF

clone size: NA
D gene: TRBD1
V gene: TRBV19
J gene: TRBJ1-6
CDR3 DNA: TGTGCCAGTAGTCGTGGGACAGACACTAATTCACCCCTCCACTTT
CDR3 protein: CASSRGTDTNSPLHF

clone size: NA
D gene: TRBD1
V gene: TRBV4-1
J gene: TRBJ2-4
CDR3 DNA: TGCGCCAGCAGCCAACTCCAGGGGGCCCTCCAGTACTTC
CDR3 protein: CASSQLQGALQYF

clone size: NA
D gene: NA
V gene: TRBV19
J gene: TRBJ1-5
CDR3 DNA: TGTGCCAGTAGTATCAACAGGAACAATCAGCCCCAGCATTTT
CDR3 protein: CASSINRNNQPQHF

clone size: NA
D gene: TRBD1
V gene: TRBV7-9
J gene: TRBJ1-2
CDR3 DNA: TGTGCCAGCAGCTTTTTGGAGGGGGCAATTTACACCTTC
CDR3 protein: CASSFLEGAIYTF

clone size: NA
D gene: TRBD1
V gene: TRBV6-5
J gene: TRBJ1-1
CDR3 DNA: TGTGCCAGCAGTTACTCAACAGGGGGGGAAGCTTTCTTT
CDR3 protein: CASSYSTGGEAFF

clone size: few
D gene: NA
V gene: TRBV3-1/TRBV3-2
J gene: TRBJ2-2
CDR3 DNA: TGTGCCAGCAGTCAACAGGGGAGGGACGGGGAGCTGTTTTTT
CDR3 protein: CASSQQGRDGELFF

clone size: NA
D gene: NA
V gene: TRBV18
J gene: TRBJ1-2
CDR3 DNA: TGTGCCAGCTCACCACCGATCCCCAGGGGAATCGGGGGCTACACCTTC
CDR3 protein: CASSPPIPRGIGGYTF

clone size: NA
D gene: TRBD1
V gene: TRBV5-1
J gene: TRBJ1-2
CDR3 DNA: TGCGCCAGCAGCCTTGGGGCCGGGACAGCCCGCTATGGCTACACCTTC
CDR3 protein: CASSLGAGTARYGYTF

clone size: NA
D gene: TRBD1
V gene: TRBV30
J gene: TRBJ1-1
CDR3 DNA: TGTGCCTGGAGCGGGACAGGGGACACTGAAGCTTTCTTT
CDR3 protein: CAWSGTGDTEAFF

clone size: NA
D gene: NA
V gene: TRBV12-3/TRBV12-4
J gene: TRBJ1-2
CDR3 DNA: TGTGCCAGCAGTTATCCCGGTTTGTATGGCTACACCTTC
CDR3 protein: CASSYPGLYGYTF

clone size: NA
D gene: TRBD1
V gene: TRBV5-1
J gene: TRBJ2-2
CDR3 DNA: TGCGCCAGCAGCCTCACAGGGGGCCAAACGGGGGAGCTGTTTTTT
CDR3 protein: CASSLTGGQTGELFF